This T cell receptor beta chain stems from a study of T cell responses to AZD1222 COVID-19 vaccine. The CDR3 spans 14 residues. Germline V CDR1 and CDR2: MDHEN, SYDVKM. Between the trimmed V and J ends, which lost 6 bases and 3 bases, there was a span of 12 bases. Clones were read by immunoSEQ multiplex PCR, and TCRdb kept only the in-frame ones, dropping some. The table has more than 90,000 clones, more than 85% seen once. The sequenced sample was peripheral blood, obtained 28 days after the second AZD1222 dose. The chain has TRBV28 and TRBJ2-1; tentatively, D is TRBD1 (5 bases). This receptor was taken from an adult who received the AZD1222 COVID-19 vaccine. The CDR3 DNA is TGTGCCAGCAGGTCTCGACAGAGCTACAATGAGCAGTTCTTC. Translated: CASRSRQSYNEQFF.